This TCR beta chain was captured by sequencing in a study of blood T cell repertoires in COVID-19. Study-level background: Acute-phase and convalescent COVID-19 samples originated in the United States, Italy and Spain. PBMCs, B-cell-depleted T cells, or T cells provided the cDNA or gDNA that made up the material.

Per the original data handling: Reference gene primer amplification gave estimated nucleated cell counts. Measured with immunoSEQ multiplex PCR; TCRdb has only the in-frame clones, and not every one. The D gene and trimming were derived from the DNA, and the V and J assignments and clone size from that table. The top ten clones hold 1.5% to 2% of a sample with about 320,000 clones, about nine tenths of them seen once. V was clipped by 5 bases and J by 1 base; unmatched bases: 4. Germline CDR1 and CDR2: MNHEY and SVGAGI. There are 15 residues in the CDR3. This TCR was recovered from a woman under 40 with COVID-19, enrolled during active disease. V usage is TRBV6-5 and J usage is TRBJ2-2; TRBD1 matches 7 bases. Material: peripheral blood. In DNA form, the CDR3 reads TGTGCCAGCAGTCTCCGGGACAGGAACACCGGGGAGCTGTTTTTT. Its translation: CASSLRDRNTGELFF.